These T cell receptor beta chains were read from a single sample in a study of a mutant IDH1 vaccine in newly diagnosed glioma. Generated by immunoSEQ multiplex PCR, the TCRdb table keeps only in-frame clones and is missing some. The profile shows about 69,000 clones, about 87% of them singletons. No antigen is known for these receptors. The material was PBMCs, obtained from a glioma patient whose treatment included an IDH1 peptide vaccine. These receptors originate from a man aged 30 to 39 with glioma. Each CDR3 is given with its conserved first and last residue. A D gene is named only where the DNA matches it firmly. Rows may omit the clone size; those that give it use once, few, many or a size class.

>TRBD1|NA|TRBV5-6|TRBJ1-1
CASNTGGAGITEAFF
TGTGCCAGCAATACAGGGGGCGCAGGGATCACTGAAGCTTTCTTT
>NA|NA|TRBV19|TRBJ1-1
CASSTRVSTEAFF
TGTGCCAGTAGTACCAGGGTGAGCACTGAAGCTTTCTTT
>TRBD2|NA|TRBV2|TRBJ2-5
CASSDLAGGGETQYF
TGTGCCAGCAGTGACCTGGCGGGAGGGGGAGAGACCCAGTACTTC
>NA|NA|TRBV10-1|TRBJ2-1
CASSGDYNEQFF
TGCGCCAGCAGTGGGGATTACAATGAGCAGTTCTTC
>NA|NA|TRBV4-1|TRBJ1-1
CASSQEEEGTEAFF
TGCGCCAGCAGCCAAGAGGAAGAGGGGACTGAAGCTTTCTTT
>TRBD2|NA|TRBV5-1|TRBJ2-7
CASSPGRDYLPYEQYF
TGCGCCAGCAGCCCCGGTCGGGACTACCTTCCCTACGAGCAGTACTTC
>NA|NA|TRBV7-2|TRBJ1-1
CASSFRGRPLNTEAFF
TGTGCCAGCAGCTTTAGAGGACGACCTCTGAACACTGAAGCTTTCTTT
>TRBD2|NA|TRBV2|TRBJ2-3
CASGLSGSSTDTQYF
TGTGCCAGCGGGCTTAGCGGGAGTAGCACAGATACGCAGTATTTT
>TRBD2|NA|TRBV9|TRBJ2-5
CASSVGGKLYQETQYF
TGTGCCAGCAGCGTGGGAGGGAAATTGTACCAAGAGACCCAGTACTTC
>NA|NA|TRBV6-5|TRBJ1-2
CASSPQGAEGYGYTF
TGTGCCAGCAGTCCCCAGGGAGCGGAAGGATATGGCTACACCTTC
>TRBD1|NA|TRBV19|TRBJ1-1
CASSILLGQRPSEAFF
TGTGCCAGTAGTATTCTCCTGGGACAGCGCCCTTCGGAAGCTTTCTTT
>NA|NA|TRBV5-1|TRBJ2-1
CASSSDYSYNEQFF
TGCGCCAGCAGTTCTGACTACTCCTACAATGAGCAGTTCTTC
>NA|NA|TRBV7-2|TRBJ1-6
CASSLNSPLHF
TGTGCCAGCAGCTTAAATTCACCCCTCCACTTT
>NA|once|TRBV4-1|TRBJ2-3
CASSLGQTTDTQYF
TGCGCCAGCAGCCTAGGACAGACCACAGATACGCAGTATTTT
>NA|NA|TRBV27|TRBJ2-3
CASSPSWGVVLNTQYF
TGTGCCAGCAGTCCTTCGTGGGGGGTAGTCTTGAATACGCAGTATTTT
>NA|NA|TRBV7-7|TRBJ2-7
CASSPGPGLSYEQYF
TGTGCCAGCAGCCCCGGCCCCGGTTTGTCCTACGAGCAGTACTTC
>NA|NA|TRBV9|TRBJ2-3
CASSVDGQGPAQYF
TGTGCCAGCAGCGTAGACGGTCAGGGCCCGGCGCAGTATTTT
>NA|NA|TRBV27|TRBJ2-4
CASTFPDTWEAKNIQYF
TGTGCCAGCACTTTTCCGGACACCTGGGAAGCCAAAAACATTCAGTACTTC
>TRBD1|NA|TRBV6-5|TRBJ2-7
CASSRQGAGYEQYF
TGTGCCAGCAGTAGACAGGGGGCAGGCTACGAGCAGTACTTC
>NA|NA|TRBV19|TRBJ2-7
CASSIGTTYEQYF
TGTGCCAGTAGTATTGGGACCACCTACGAGCAGTACTTC
>NA|NA|TRBV5-1|TRBJ1-2
CASSLSAEENGYTF
TGCGCCAGCAGCTTGTCGGCGGAGGAAAATGGCTACACCTTC
>NA|NA|TRBV5-1|TRBJ2-7
CASSRLGQRYEQYF
TGCGCCAGCAGCCGACTAGGACAGCGCTACGAGCAGTACTTC
>NA|NA|TRBV2|TRBJ1-1
CASSVQGRATEAFF
TGTGCCAGCAGTGTTCAGGGGCGTGCCACTGAAGCTTTCTTT
>TRBD2|NA|TRBV7-1|TRBJ2-1
CASTSSGRPNNEQFF
TGTGCCAGCACCTCTAGCGGGAGGCCCAACAATGAGCAGTTCTTC
>NA|NA|TRBV7-2|TRBJ2-7
CASSRRGIGYEQYF
TGTGCCAGCAGCCGGAGGGGGATTGGGTACGAGCAGTACTTC
>NA|few|TRBV25-1|TRBJ1-4
CASRGKVQAYEKLFF
TGTGCCAGCAGGGGGAAGGTACAGGCGTATGAAAAACTGTTTTTT
>TRBD1|few|TRBV6-6|TRBJ1-2
CASSWGQGVDGYTF
TGTGCCAGCAGTTGGGGGCAGGGGGTCGATGGCTACACCTTC
>TRBD1|NA|TRBV18|TRBJ1-2
CASSFTGTGINYGYTF
TGTGCCAGCTCATTCACTGGGACAGGCATTAACTATGGCTACACCTTC
>TRBD2|once|TRBV7-6|TRBJ2-2
CASSFGREAGELFF
TGTGCCAGCAGCTTCGGGAGGGAGGCCGGGGAGCTGTTTTTT
>NA|NA|TRBV30|TRBJ1-2
CAWSVSENSYGYTF
TGTGCCTGGAGTGTATCTGAGAACTCCTATGGCTACACCTTC
>NA|NA|TRBV2|TRBJ1-6
CASSSMTRRESPLHF
TGTGCCAGCAGTTCGATGACTCGGAGGGAATCACCCCTCCACTTT
>NA|few|TRBV9|TRBJ1-2
CASSAQRTVLNYGYTF
TGTGCCAGCAGCGCCCAGCGAACCGTCCTAAACTATGGCTACACCTTC
>TRBD1|NA|TRBV15|TRBJ2-2
CATSSLTGANTGELFF
TGTGCCACCAGCAGTCTGACAGGGGCGAACACCGGGGAGCTGTTTTTT
>NA|once|TRBV7-9|TRBJ2-3
CASSRTHTDTQYF
TGTGCCAGCAGCCGGACCCACACAGATACGCAGTATTTT
>TRBD1|NA|TRBV30|TRBJ1-2
CAWSADRGHYGYTF
TGTGCCTGGAGTGCCGACAGGGGCCACTATGGCTACACCTTC
>TRBD1|NA|TRBV13|TRBJ1-2
CASSKGQGGGGYTF
TGTGCCAGCAGCAAGGGACAGGGGGGAGGAGGCTACACCTTC
>TRBD2|NA|TRBV7-9|TRBJ2-3
CASSPGLAGGFTDTQYF
TGTGCCAGCAGCCCGGGACTAGCGGGCGGGTTCACAGATACGCAGTATTTT
>TRBD2|NA|TRBV7-6|TRBJ2-1
CASSWLAGVGSNEQFF
TGTGCCAGCAGCTGGTTAGCGGGAGTAGGGTCCAATGAGCAGTTCTTC
>NA|NA|TRBV7-9|TRBJ1-4
CASSLGPTTNEKLFF
TGTGCCAGCAGCTTAGGACCAACAACTAATGAAAAACTGTTTTTT
>TRBD1|NA|TRBV7-2|TRBJ1-4
CASSFWRGQEKLFF
TGTGCCAGCAGCTTCTGGAGGGGGCAGGAAAAACTGTTTTTT
>NA|NA|TRBV29-1|TRBJ1-1
CSVVVIRGWVTEAFF
TGCAGCGTTGTTGTTATTCGGGGTTGGGTCACTGAAGCTTTCTTT
>NA|NA|TRBV19|TRBJ1-3
CASHKGTIFSGNTIYF
TGTGCCAGCCATAAGGGGACGATCTTCTCTGGAAACACCATATATTTT
>NA|NA|TRBV27|TRBJ1-2
CASSSWGANNYGYTF
TGTGCCAGCAGTTCCTGGGGGGCTAATAACTATGGCTACACCTTC
>TRBD1|few|TRBV30|TRBJ1-1
CAWSRDRGRREKAFF
TGTGCCTGGAGTCGGGACAGGGGGCGCAGGGAGAAGGCTTTCTTT
>TRBD1|NA|TRBV14|TRBJ2-7
CASSQELGGSPTVQYF
TGTGCCAGCAGCCAAGAGTTAGGGGGCAGCCCAACCGTGCAGTACTTC
>NA|NA|TRBV30|TRBJ2-5
CAWRRHRETQYF
TGTGCCTGGCGACGGCACCGGGAGACCCAGTACTTC
>TRBD1|NA|TRBV6-5|TRBJ1-1
CASSYLLTGSAEAFF
TGTGCCAGCAGTTACCTATTGACAGGGTCGGCTGAAGCTTTCTTT
>NA|NA|TRBV11-2|TRBJ1-1
CASSLEFGRMNTEAFF
TGTGCCAGCAGCTTAGAATTCGGCAGAATGAACACTGAAGCTTTCTTT
>TRBD1|NA|TRBV7-9|TRBJ1-2
CASSVGTGEGYTF
TGTGCCAGCAGCGTAGGGACAGGGGAAGGCTACACCTTC
>NA|NA|TRBV7-9|TRBJ2-7
CASSRGTVPYEQYF
TGTGCCAGCAGCCGCGGGACAGTCCCCTACGAGCAGTACTTC
>NA|NA|TRBV7-9|TRBJ1-5
CASSSGGPQHF
TGTGCCAGCAGCTCCGGCGGGCCCCAGCATTTT
>NA|few|TRBV29-1|TRBJ1-1
CSVKRTENTEAFF
TGCAGCGTTAAACGGACGGAGAACACTGAAGCTTTCTTT
>NA|NA|TRBV27|TRBJ1-5
CASSPQTSLLGNQPQHF
TGTGCCAGCAGCCCGCAGACTTCCTTGCTGGGAAATCAGCCCCAGCATTTT
>TRBD2|NA|TRBV9|TRBJ2-3
CASSVLAGSTDTQYF
TGTGCCAGCAGCGTGCTAGCGGGTAGCACAGATACGCAGTATTTT
>TRBD1|NA|TRBV6-1|TRBJ2-7
CASSEVRDSSEQYF
TGTGCCAGCAGTGAAGTGAGGGACAGTTCCGAGCAGTACTTC
>NA|NA|TRBV7-2|TRBJ1-6
CASSPQGAGASSPLHF
TGTGCCAGCAGCCCCCAAGGAGCAGGGGCCAGCTCACCCCTCCACTTT
>NA|NA|TRBV5-1|TRBJ1-2
CASSLSTRGSEGYTF
TGCGCCAGCAGCTTATCCACCCGGGGGTCGGAGGGCTACACCTTC
>NA|once|TRBV30|TRBJ2-7
CAWSVSYEQYF
TGTGCCTGGAGTGTGTCCTACGAGCAGTACTTC
>NA|NA|TRBV7-9|TRBJ2-3
CASSPPGPQHTDTQYF
TGTGCCAGCAGCCCGCCCGGGCCCCAGCACACAGATACGCAGTATTTT